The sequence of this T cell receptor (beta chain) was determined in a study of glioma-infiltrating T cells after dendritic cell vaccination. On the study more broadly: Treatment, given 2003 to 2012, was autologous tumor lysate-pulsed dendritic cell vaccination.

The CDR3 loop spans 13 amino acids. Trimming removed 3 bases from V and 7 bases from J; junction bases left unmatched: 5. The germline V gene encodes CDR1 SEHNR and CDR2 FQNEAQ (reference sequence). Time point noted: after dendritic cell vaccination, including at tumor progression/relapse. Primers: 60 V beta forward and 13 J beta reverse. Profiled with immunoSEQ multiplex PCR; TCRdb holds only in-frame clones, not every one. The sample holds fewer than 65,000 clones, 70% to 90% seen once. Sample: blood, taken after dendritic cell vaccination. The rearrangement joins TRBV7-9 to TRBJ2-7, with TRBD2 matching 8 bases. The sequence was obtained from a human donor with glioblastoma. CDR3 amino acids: CASSFREGGEQYF. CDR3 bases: TGTGCCAGCAGCTTTCGGGAGGGTGGGGAGCAGTACTTC. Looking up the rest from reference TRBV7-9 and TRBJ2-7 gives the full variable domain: DTGVSQNPRHKITKRGQNVTFRCDPISEHNRLYWYRQTLGQGPEFLTYFQNEAQLEKSRLLSDRFSAERPKGSFSTLEIQRTEQGDSAMYLCASSFREGGEQYFGPGTRLTVT.